This T cell receptor beta chain stems from a study of blood T cell repertoires in COVID-19. TCRdb keeps only in-frame clones here, not all; method: immunoSEQ multiplex PCR. Of about 360,000 clones listed, 87% were seen once; the top ten hold around 2%. Self-reported history from a screening survey and questionnaire set each donor's cohort. In its sample, this clone was seen once. Sequencing used PBMCs or T cells enriched from blood (not recorded which). The source is a man aged 35-49 years in a cohort exposed to, infected with or recovered from COVID-19 (not recorded which).

The CDR3 nucleotides read TGTGCCAGCAGTTTTGCCGGGACAGGGGGAATCGGGAGTCATGGCTACACCTTC. Residues: CASSFAGTGGIGSHGYTF. This chain links TRBV28 with TRBJ1-2; TRBD1 matches 11 bases. CDR3 length: 18 residues. V was pared by 3 bases and J by 6 bases, with 15 bases of the junction left unmatched. The germline V gene has CDR1 MDHEN and CDR2 SYDVKM.